A selection of T cell receptor beta chains follows, all from one sample in a study of T cell responses to AZD1222 COVID-19 vaccine. Produced via immunoSEQ multiplex PCR; TCRdb's table is partial and in-frame only. Counted here are some 140,000 clones, 88% occurring once; the ten biggest clones make up 3% to 3.5%. The specimen comprised peripheral blood, sampled on day 0 of AZD1222 vaccination. The receptors here all came from an adult in good health. Each CDR3 is given with its conserved first and last residue. The order of the fields is V gene, clone size, CDR3 length, D gene, J gene, CDR3 protein, CDR3 DNA. A D gene is named only where the DNA matches it firmly. Not all rows give a size; the values are once, few, many and, for expanded clones, a class.

V: TRBV3-1/TRBV3-2
size: .
length: 15
D: TRBD1
J: TRBJ2-7
CDR3: CASSRPGQGAQEQYF
DNA: TGTGCCAGCAGCCGGCCGGGACAGGGGGCGCAGGAGCAGTACTTC

V: TRBV4-3
size: .
length: 15
D: .
J: TRBJ1-3
CDR3: CASSTGAGSGNTIYF
DNA: TGCGCCAGCAGCACGGGAGCGGGCTCTGGAAACACCATATATTTT

V: TRBV9
size: .
length: 15
D: TRBD1
J: TRBJ1-3
CDR3: CASSAGQGAGNTIYF
DNA: TGTGCCAGCAGCGCGGGACAGGGTGCTGGAAACACCATATATTTT

V: TRBV23-1
size: .
length: 15
D: TRBD1
J: TRBJ1-4
CDR3: CASSCVRDRGEKLFF
DNA: TGCGCCAGCAGTTGCGTCCGGGACAGGGGCGAAAAACTGTTTTTT

V: TRBV6-5
size: once
length: 15
D: TRBD2
J: TRBJ2-7
CDR3: CASSQSGGHSYEQYF
DNA: TGTGCCAGCAGTCAGAGCGGGGGGCACTCCTACGAGCAGTACTTC

V: TRBV14
size: .
length: 17
D: TRBD2
J: TRBJ2-7
CDR3: CASSPGRLQGLVYEQYF
DNA: TGTGCCAGCAGCCCAGGCCGATTGCAGGGACTAGTGTACGAGCAGTACTTC

V: TRBV6-4
size: .
length: 13
D: .
J: TRBJ1-5
CDR3: CAIPESVGQPQHF
DNA: TGTGCCATCCCAGAAAGCGTTGGGCAGCCCCAGCATTTT

V: TRBV5-6
size: .
length: 14
D: .
J: TRBJ2-5
CDR3: CASSFKVLGETQYF
DNA: TGTGCCAGCAGCTTCAAGGTGCTGGGGGAGACCCAGTACTTC

V: TRBV25-1
size: .
length: 14
D: TRBD1
J: TRBJ1-2
CDR3: CASSAQGEGYGYTF
DNA: TGTGCCAGCAGTGCCCAGGGGGAGGGCTATGGCTACACCTTC

V: TRBV28
size: .
length: 14
D: .
J: TRBJ2-5
CDR3: CASTTLWWPETQYF
DNA: TGTGCCAGCACTACCCTTTGGTGGCCGGAGACCCAGTACTTC

V: TRBV7-2
size: .
length: 14
D: .
J: TRBJ2-2
CDR3: CASSPRGLSGELFF
DNA: TGTGCCAGCAGTCCCAGAGGGCTATCCGGGGAGCTGTTTTTT

V: TRBV9
size: .
length: 13
D: .
J: TRBJ2-5
CDR3: CASSLNSGETQYF
DNA: TGTGCCAGCAGCCTCAACAGTGGAGAGACCCAGTACTTC

V: TRBV18
size: .
length: 15
D: TRBD1
J: TRBJ2-7
CDR3: CASSPGTGQPGEQYF
DNA: TGTGCCAGCTCACCAGGGACAGGGCAACCAGGGGAGCAGTACTTC

V: TRBV5-1
size: once
length: 15
D: TRBD2
J: TRBJ2-7
CDR3: CASSTAGLAGYEQYF
DNA: TGCGCCAGCAGCACCGCGGGACTAGCGGGTTACGAGCAGTACTTC

V: TRBV6-2/TRBV6-3
size: .
length: 15
D: TRBD2
J: TRBJ2-2
CDR3: CASSPPRGGTGELFF
DNA: TGTGCCAGCAGTCCCCCCCGGGGGGGCACCGGGGAGCTGTTTTTT

V: TRBV5-6
size: .
length: 16
D: .
J: TRBJ2-2
CDR3: CASSLMMYRNTGELFF
DNA: TGTGCCAGCAGCTTGATGATGTACAGGAACACCGGGGAGCTGTTTTTT

V: TRBV6-5
size: .
length: 11
D: .
J: TRBJ2-7
CDR3: CGAGSPYEQYF
DNA: TGTGGGGCGGGGTCCCCCTACGAGCAGTACTTC